This TCR beta chain derives from a study of cytomegalovirus exposure and HLA in healthy donors. Study-level background: Both the roughly 120 validation repertoires and the approximately 700 first-cohort repertoires used the same platform, as reported by a later analysis. Study-level points and caveats: The classifier reportedly diagnosed cytomegalovirus status with high sensitivity and specificity. Three chains linked to CMV were shown in vitro to be specific for CMV antigens.

Remarks on this clone: Its antigen is not identified.

Clones were sequenced by immunoSEQ multiplex PCR, and TCRdb holds only the in-frame ones, with some missing. The profile shows 200,000 to 250,000 clones, roughly 84% of them singletons. Trimming at V came to 1 base and at J to 7 bases, leaving 9 bases not matched to a gene. In germline, CDR1 is MGHRA, CDR2 YSYEKL. CDR3 size: 16 residues. The TCR originated in a woman aged 18-30 years in good health and CMV-seropositive. This rearrangement joins TRBV4-1 to TRBJ2-7, with TRBD2 matching over 11 bases. Input material: PBMCs. CDR3 sequence (DNA): TGCGCCAGCAGCCAAGGAAGTGCTAGCGGGAGGAGTGAGCAGTACTTC. Protein product: CASSQGSASGRSEQYF.